These 21 T cell receptor beta chains came from one sample sequenced in a study of blood T cell repertoires in COVID-19. The table came from immunoSEQ multiplex PCR; TCRdb's copy has only in-frame clones and leaves some out. Here the sample spans 250,000 to 350,000 clones, 80% to 90% being singletons. Sequenced sample: peripheral blood. The source of these receptors is a young man with acute or convalescent COVID-19.

The chain links TRBV6-6 to TRBJ2-7, with a tentative D call TRBD1 (6 bases). Between the trimmed V and J ends, which lost 10 bases and 2 bases, there was a span of 15 bases. CDR1 is MNHNY and CDR2 is SVGAGI in the germline V gene (reference sequence). The CDR3 length is 13 residues. CDR3 DNA: TGTGCCACCTACAGGGAAGGGGCCTACGAGCAGTACTTC. It translates to CATYREGAYEQYF.

The genes are TRBV11-3 and TRBJ2-3; possibly TRBD2 for D (6 bases). Between the trimmed V and J ends, which lost 1 base and 1 base, there was a span of 6 bases. Germline CDR1 and CDR2: SGHNT and YENEEA. There are 14 residues in the CDR3. The CDR3 DNA follows: TGTGCCAGCAGCTTAGGGGGGGGCACAGATACGCAGTATTTT. As protein: CASSLGGGTDTQYF.

The chain links TRBV4-2 to TRBJ1-4; D call uncertain. CDR1 is LGHNA and CDR2 is YNFKEQ in the germline V gene. The CDR3 extends over 13 amino acids. CDR3 nucleotides: TGTGCATCCGGGTCGCGGGGAAATGAAAAACTGTTTTTT. Its protein is CASGSRGNEKLFF.

The rearrangement links TRBV19 to TRBJ1-2, with 7 bases aligning to TRBD1. This CDR3 is built from 16 residues. Trimming cost V 5 bases and J 10 bases; bases outside gene matches: 19. The germline V gene has CDR1 LNHDA and CDR2 SQIVND (reference sequence). CDR3 protein: CASSPSTVGRGDDYTF. In DNA, the CDR3 is TGTGCCAGTAGTCCCTCGACGGTCGGCAGGGGGGATGACTACACCTTC.

A word on this clone: Other nucleotide sequences from this sample produce the same CDR3. The CDR3: CASSTGDDTGELFF. CDR3 DNA: TGTGCCAGCAGTACAGGGGATGACACCGGGGAGCTGTTTTTT. The V call is TRBV6-4, the J call TRBJ2-2; TRBD1 aligns across 7 bases. The V segment lost 5 bases and the J segment 3 bases; nucleotides outside the gene matches: 3. The CDR3 spans 14 residues. The germline V gene encodes CDR1 MRHNA and CDR2 SNTAGT.

This chain joins TRBV6-4 and TRBJ2-1; 9 positions match TRBD2. The J segment lost 14 bases and the V segment lost 2 bases, leaving 7 bases of the junction unmatched. The CDR3 has 13 residues. Germline CDR1 MRHNA, CDR2 SNTAGT. This chain's CDR3 is CASSDPSSGIKFF. In DNA form, the CDR3 reads TGTGCCAGCAGTGACCCATCTAGCGGGATCAAGTTCTTC.

A single count supports this clone. Additional DNA sequences in this sample encode the identical CDR3. The chain has TRBV2 and TRBJ2-7; the match to TRBD1 covers 7 bases. Per germline, CDR1 SNHLY and CDR2 FYNNEI. The CDR3 consists of 12 residues. With V trimmed by 6 bases and J by 4 bases, 3 bases remained unmatched. Here the CDR3 DNA reads TGTGCCAGCAGGGGGGACAGTTACGAGCAGTACTTC. Residues: CASRGDSYEQYF.

This clone appeared a few times. J is TRBJ2-5 and V is TRBV30, with TRBD1 matching over 7 bases. The germline V gene encodes CDR1 GTSNPN and CDR2 SVGIG (reference sequence). V shed 7 bases and J 5 bases; nucleotides not matched to a gene: 13. The CDR3 loop spans 14 amino acids. The CDR3 reads CAYNDRDPTETQYF. The CDR3 DNA is TGTGCCTATAATGACAGGGACCCAACGGAGACCCAGTACTTC.

The V and J genes are TRBV7-3 and TRBJ1-2, with TRBD1 as a possible D gene (5 bases). V lost 5 bases and J 2 bases, leaving 15 bases between the germline ends. Germline values: CDR1 SGHTA, CDR2 FQGTGA. This CDR3 region has 15 residues. This chain's CDR3 is CASSPGGGSNYGYTF. For the CDR3, the DNA is TGTGCCAGCAGCCCCGGGGGAGGTAGCAACTATGGCTACACCTTC. The full variable domain, rest sourced from reference TRBV7-3 and TRBJ1-2, is GAGVSQTPSNKVTEKGKYVELRCDPISGHTALYWYRQSLGQGPEFLIYFQGTGAADDSGLPNDRFFAVRPEGSVSTLKIQRTERGDSAVYLCASSPGGGSNYGYTFGSGTRLTVV.

CDR3 sequence reads: CATSDLTIENEQFF. For the CDR3, the DNA is TGTGCCACCAGTGATCTAACGATAGAGAATGAGCAGTTCTTC. This chain uses TRBV24-1 with TRBJ2-1; D call uncertain. CDR1 and CDR2 (germline): KGHDR, SFDVKD. The CDR3 runs to 14 residues. The V end lost 3 bases, the J end lost 7 bases, and 12 bases lay between the germline ends.

The chain recombines TRBV4-1 with TRBJ2-1, with 10 positions matching TRBD2. The CDR3 spans 16 residues. Germline V CDR1 and CDR2: MGHRA, YSYEKL. The ends lost 3 bases at V and 9 bases at J; junction bases unmatched: 11. CDR3 DNA: TGCGCCAGCAGCCAGGAAGGTAGCGGGAGGTTGGGTGAGCAGTTCTTC. This gives the protein CASSQEGSGRLGEQFF.

The chain uses TRBV5-1 and TRBJ2-7; TRBD2 aligns across 8 bases. CDR3 size: 16 residues. The V and J ends lost 4 bases and 2 bases, in that order; junction bases with no gene match: 11. CDR1 is SGHRS, CDR2 YFSETQ, per germline. CDR3 DNA: TGCGCCAGCAGCCGGTCGGTGGGGCGGGGGGCCTACGAGCAGTACTTC. The encoded protein is CASSRSVGRGAYEQYF.

V and J are TRBV30 and TRBJ2-3; the match to TRBD2 covers 7 bases. V lost 2 bases to trimming and J lost 7 bases; unmatched junction nucleotides: 6. Germline assignment: CDR1 GTSNPN and CDR2 SVGIG (reference sequence). This CDR3 spans 13 amino acids. The CDR3 coding sequence is TGTGCCTGGAGTATTGCTAGCGGATATACGCAGTATTTT. Protein sequence: CAWSIASGYTQYF.

V gene TRBV5-4 combines with J gene TRBJ1-1; 8 bases map to TRBD1. In germline, CDR1 is SGHNT, CDR2 YYREEE (reference sequence). The V segment lost 1 base and the J segment 3 bases; nucleotides outside the gene matches: 2. The CDR3 contains 14 residues. The CDR3 DNA follows: TGTGCCAGCAGCTTGATGGACAGGGACACTGAAGCTTTCTTT. It yields the protein CASSLMDRDTEAFF.

The chain recombines TRBV28 with TRBJ2-4, with D perhaps matching TRBD1 (7 bases). Trimming took 3 bases from V and 7 from J, leaving 16 bases between them. Per the germline V gene, CDR1 is MDHEN and CDR2 is SYDVKM. The CDR3 has 15 amino acids. The CDR3 DNA reads TGTGCCAGCAGTTTCCTCCAGGGGGGTAAGAACATTCAGTACTTC. Protein: CASSFLQGGKNIQYF.

This chain uses TRBV7-9 with TRBJ1-1; possibly TRBD1 for D (5 bases). V lost 4 bases to trimming and J lost 1 base, with 10 bases between them. The CDR3 consists of 14 residues. The V gene's germline CDR1 is SEHNR and CDR2 FQNEAQ (reference sequence). CDR3 DNA: TGTGCCAGCAGCTCGTACGACAGGAACACTGAAGCTTTCTTT. Translation gives CASSSYDRNTEAFF.

The chain employs TRBV9 and TRBJ2-2; possibly TRBD2 for D (5 bases). V was trimmed by 5 bases and J by 7 bases, leaving 21 bases between them. The germline CDR1 and CDR2 sequences are SGDLS and YYNGEE. The CDR3 runs to 16 residues. The CDR3 region has the DNA TGTGCCAGCAGACATGGGCCTCCAACTAGTTTCGGGGAGCTGTTTTTT. Its translation: CASRHGPPTSFGELFF.

The chain uses TRBV2 and TRBJ1-5; the D is unclear. The CDR3 is 15 residues long. V lost 7 bases to trimming and J lost 2 bases, with 15 bases between them. Germline CDR1 and CDR2: SNHLY and FYNNEI. The CDR3 here is CASIAFLTGNQPQHF. The DNA for the CDR3 is TGTGCCAGCATTGCATTCCTCACGGGCAATCAGCCCCAGCATTTT.

The rearrangement joins TRBV5-4 to TRBJ1-2; D call uncertain. Between the trimmed V and J ends, which lost 0 bases and 6 bases, there was a span of 12 bases. Germline V gene sequence: CDR1 SGHNT, CDR2 YYREEE (reference sequence). The CDR3 extends over 14 amino acids. The CDR3 loop reads CASSLDERGNGYTF. CDR3 sequence (DNA): TGTGCCAGCAGCTTGGATGAAAGAGGGAATGGCTACACCTTC.

The chain employs TRBV5-8 and TRBJ1-1, with D hard to call. The length of the CDR3 is 13 residues. Germline loops: CDR1 SGHTS, CDR2 YDEGEE. The V end lost 5 bases, the J end lost 1 base, and 9 bases lay between the germline ends. The CDR3 is CASRRTENTEAFF. The CDR3 DNA sequence: TGTGCCAGCAGGCGAACAGAGAACACTGAAGCTTTCTTT. Filled out from reference TRBV5-8 and TRBJ1-1, the complete variable domain reads EAGVTQSPTHLIKTRGQQATLRCSPISGHTSVYWYQQALGLGLQFLLWYDEGEERNRGNFPPRFSGRQFPNYSSELNVNALELEDSALYLCASRRTENTEAFFGQGTRLTVV.

J is TRBJ1-5 and V is TRBV30; 8 nucleotides line up with TRBD1. The CDR3 length is 17 residues. With V trimmed by 3 bases and J by 4 bases, 14 bases remained unmatched. The V gene's germline CDR1 is GTSNPN and CDR2 SVGIG (reference sequence). CDR3 amino acids: CAWRAGLGQGGNQPQHF. The DNA of the CDR3 is TGTGCCTGGAGGGCCGGGCTCGGACAGGGAGGAAATCAGCCCCAGCATTTT.